These T cell receptor beta chains were read from a single sample in a study of blood T cell repertoires in COVID-19. Measured with immunoSEQ multiplex PCR; TCRdb has only the in-frame clones, and not every one. The sample records roughly 330,000 clones, roughly 90% being singletons. The sample taken for sequencing was peripheral blood. The receptor set was obtained from a man between 18 and 35 years old who had recovered from COVID-19. Both conserved end residues are part of each CDR3. Each record gives: J gene, V gene, clone size, CDR3 length, D gene, CDR3 DNA, CDR3 protein. The D gene is left open where the match is weak. The size field is filled for only some rows; it gives once, few, many or a size class.

TRBJ2-7 | TRBV2 | few | 16 | TRBD1 | TGTGCCAGCACGAGGGACAGGGTGACCTTTGGCTACGAGCAGTACTTC | CASTRDRVTFGYEQYF
TRBJ2-3 | TRBV2 | . | 16 | TRBD2 | TGTGCCAGCAGCCAGACTAGCGTTTCTAGCACAGATACGCAGTATTTT | CASSQTSVSSTDTQYF
TRBJ2-1 | TRBV4-2 | . | 16 | TRBD1 | TGTGCCAGCAGGTCCCCCGGGACAGGGCTCTACAATGAGCAGTTCTTC | CASRSPGTGLYNEQFF
TRBJ2-3 | TRBV4-1 | . | 14 | . | TGCGCCAGCAGCCAAGTAACAGGGCGGGATACGCAGTATTTT | CASSQVTGRDTQYF
TRBJ2-2 | TRBV9 | . | 13 | . | TGTGCCAGCAGCCTACAGGCTACCGGGGAGCTGTTTTTT | CASSLQATGELFF
TRBJ2-1 | TRBV7-9 | . | 16 | TRBD2 | TGTGCCAGCAGCTTAGTAGTCGGGAGGCCGAACAATGAGCAGTTCTTC | CASSLVVGRPNNEQFF
TRBJ2-3 | TRBV7-9 | . | 17 | TRBD2 | TGTGCCAGCAGCGACAAAGTTGGGCGGGAGCGCACAGATACGCAGTATTTT | CASSDKVGRERTDTQYF
TRBJ2-3 | TRBV5-4 | once | 18 | TRBD2 | TGTGCCAGCAGCCTACCGGGACTAGCGGGGGGCCGGGTAGATACGCAGTATTTT | CASSLPGLAGGRVDTQYF
TRBJ2-2 | TRBV4-2 | . | 15 | . | TGTGCCAGCAGCGCCCGGGAGCCTCAAACCGGGGAGCTGTTTTTT | CASSAREPQTGELFF
TRBJ1-6 | TRBV2 | . | 14 | TRBD1 | TGTGCCAGCAGAGGGGACAGATATAATTCACCCCTCCACTTT | CASRGDRYNSPLHF
TRBJ1-5 | TRBV28 | . | 15 | TRBD1 | TGTGCCAGCAACTTTGTGACAGGGGTTGGACAGCCCCAGCATTTT | CASNFVTGVGQPQHF
TRBJ1-1 | TRBV6-6 | . | 15 | . | TGTGCCAGCATACCCTCAGGCACACCGAACACTGAAGCTTTCTTT | CASIPSGTPNTEAFF
TRBJ2-1 | TRBV7-8 | . | 13 | . | TGTGCCAGCAGCTTCGTTGCGGGCAATGAGCAGTTCTTC | CASSFVAGNEQFF
TRBJ2-5 | TRBV10-3 | . | 14 | . | TGTGCCATCAGTGAGCCCAGGGGCGCCTCGACCCAGTACTTC | CAISEPRGASTQYF
TRBJ2-1 | TRBV7-2 | once | 14 | TRBD2 | TGTGCCAGCAGCTTATCCGGGACTAGCGGGGCGGTGTTCTTC | CASSLSGTSGAVFF
TRBJ2-7 | TRBV29-1 | . | 11 | . | TGCAGCGTTGAACAATCCTACGAGCAGTACTTC | CSVEQSYEQYF
TRBJ1-1 | TRBV7-3 | . | 14 | TRBD1 | TGTGCCAGCAGCTTAGACAGGGGTAGCACTGAAGCTTTCTTT | CASSLDRGSTEAFF
TRBJ2-7 | TRBV5-1 | . | 13 | TRBD1 | TGCGCCAGCAGCTTGGCCGGGACAGACGAGCAGTACTTC | CASSLAGTDEQYF
TRBJ2-2 | TRBV7-3 | . | 15 | TRBD1 | TGTGCCAGCAGCTTAATAGGACAGGGGTCCGGGGAGCTGTTTTTT | CASSLIGQGSGELFF
TRBJ1-1 | TRBV27 | . | 13 | TRBD1 | TGTGCCAGCAGCTACAGGGGTGTCACTGAAGCTTTCTTT | CASSYRGVTEAFF
TRBJ1-1 | TRBV7-2 | . | 14 | . | TGTGCCAGCAGCTTACACACTAAGAACACTGAAGCTTTCTTT | CASSLHTKNTEAFF
TRBJ1-2 | TRBV10-3 | . | 14 | . | TGTGCCATCAGTGAGCAGGGTAATCACTATGGCTACACCTTC | CAISEQGNHYGYTF
TRBJ2-2 | TRBV2 | . | 14 | TRBD1 | TGTGCCAGCAAGGACAGGGATATGACCGGGGAGCTGTTTTTT | CASKDRDMTGELFF
TRBJ2-2 | TRBV3-1/TRBV3-2 | . | 15 | TRBD2 | TGTGCCAGCAGCCAACTAGCGGGAGATCTTGGGGAGCTGTTTTTT | CASSQLAGDLGELFF
TRBJ1-2 | TRBV2 | . | 14 | TRBD1 | TGTGCCAGCAGAGGGGGGACAGTACGGAATGGCTACACCTTC | CASRGGTVRNGYTF
TRBJ2-1 | TRBV7-3 | . | 14 | . | TGTGCCAGCAGCTATTCGGGGTCCTACAATGAGCAGTTCTTC | CASSYSGSYNEQFF
TRBJ2-5 | TRBV7-2 | once | 12 | . | TGTGCCAGCAGCTTCCGGGGAGAGACCCAGTACTTC | CASSFRGETQYF
TRBJ2-7 | TRBV29-1 | . | 15 | TRBD1 | TGCAGCGCCACCGTAGCCGGGACAGCAGACTACGAGCAGTACTTC | CSATVAGTADYEQYF
TRBJ2-5 | TRBV4-2 | once | 24 | TRBD2 | TGTGCCAGCAGCCCTCCCTACCCTATCCCGAAAAGTGATCCTAGCGGGAGTAGTGTAGAGACCCAGTACTTC | CASSPPYPIPKSDPSGSSVETQYF
TRBJ1-6 | TRBV5-1 | . | 15 | TRBD1 | TGCGCCAGCAGCTCATCGGGACAGTATAATTCACCCCTCCACTTT | CASSSSGQYNSPLHF
TRBJ2-7 | TRBV2 | few | 14 | TRBD1 | TGTGCCAGCAGGGGACAGACCTACTCCTACGAGCAGTACTTC | CASRGQTYSYEQYF
TRBJ2-7 | TRBV6-5 | . | 11 | TRBD2 | TGTGCCGCGGGGGGTATCTACGAGCAGTACTTC | CAAGGIYEQYF
TRBJ2-1 | TRBV6-4 | . | 15 | . | TGTGCCAGCAGTGAACGACTAGTCTCCTACAATGAGCAGTTCTTC | CASSERLVSYNEQFF
TRBJ2-1 | TRBV6-6 | . | 13 | TRBD2 | TGTGCCAGCAGTTACTCGACTAGCATTGAGCAGTTCTTC | CASSYSTSIEQFF
TRBJ1-2 | TRBV18 | . | 15 | . | TGTGCCAGCTCACCAGGGGGGGGAGTCGGCTATGGCTACACCTTC | CASSPGGGVGYGYTF
TRBJ2-7 | TRBV29-1 | . | 12 | TRBD2 | TGCAGCGTTGAAACTAGCGGCTACGAGCAGTACTTC | CSVETSGYEQYF
TRBJ1-4 | TRBV3-1/TRBV3-2 | . | 13 | . | TGTGCCAGCAGCCAGTTTACTCATGAAAAACTGTTTTTT | CASSQFTHEKLFF
TRBJ2-6 | TRBV19 | . | 15 | . | TGTGCCAGTAGTGCACTCCCGGACAGCGTCCGCGTCCTGACTTTC | CASSALPDSVRVLTF
TRBJ1-4 | TRBV9 | . | 17 | TRBD1 | TGTGCCAGCAGCCCCCGACAGGGAGATCTGGCTAATGAAAAACTGTTTTTT | CASSPRQGDLANEKLFF
TRBJ2-1 | TRBV6-5 | . | 16 | TRBD2 | TGTGCCAGCAGTTACGGTAGCGGGGGGTCCTACAATGAGCAGTTCTTC | CASSYGSGGSYNEQFF
TRBJ1-1 | TRBV12-5 | . | 14 | TRBD1 | TGTGCTAGTGGCCCGGGACAGGGGAACACTGAAGCTTTCTTT | CASGPGQGNTEAFF
TRBJ1-1 | TRBV4-3 | . | 14 | . | TGCGCCAGCAGCCAAGTAGGGGGTGGGAGTGAAGCTTTCTTT | CASSQVGGGSEAFF
TRBJ1-1 | TRBV19 | . | 15 | TRBD1 | TGTGCCAGTAGTGAAGGGACAGGGGGATTCACTGAAGCTTTCTTT | CASSEGTGGFTEAFF
TRBJ2-7 | TRBV15 | . | 15 | TRBD1 | TGTGCCACCAGCAGAGAGGGGACAGGGGACTACGAGCAGTACTTC | CATSREGTGDYEQYF
TRBJ2-5 | TRBV18 | once | 19 | TRBD1 | TGTGCCAGCTCCATAAGAGGAGGTTATGGGACAGGGGGTTCGGAGACCCAGTACTTC | CASSIRGGYGTGGSETQYF
TRBJ2-2 | TRBV18 | few | 14 | TRBD1 | TGTGCCAGCTCACCCGGGACAGTCACCGGGGAGCTGTTTTTT | CASSPGTVTGELFF
TRBJ1-2 | TRBV6-5 | once | 14 | TRBD1 | TGTGCCAGCAGTCTGGACAGGGGACACTATGGCTACACCTTC | CASSLDRGHYGYTF
TRBJ2-1 | TRBV5-1 | . | 17 | TRBD2 | TGCGCCAGCAGCACAAATCCCGGGACGGGGGGCTACAATGAGCAGTTCTTC | CASSTNPGTGGYNEQFF
TRBJ1-1 | TRBV30 | . | 17 | TRBD1 | TGTGCCTGGATCGGCAACCCACAGGGGGCCCTGAACACTGAAGCTTTCTTT | CAWIGNPQGALNTEAFF
TRBJ2-7 | TRBV19 | . | 14 | TRBD2 | TGTGCCAGTAGTAGAGCGGGGAACTCCTACGAGCAGTACTTC | CASSRAGNSYEQYF
TRBJ1-1 | TRBV30 | . | 15 | TRBD1 | TGTGCCTGGAGATCTTCGACAGGGTGGTTCTCTGAAGCTTTCTTT | CAWRSSTGWFSEAFF
TRBJ1-2 | TRBV7-6 | . | 16 | . | TGTGCCAGCAGCTTAAGCCACGACAGCTCCGCTTATGGCTACACCTTC | CASSLSHDSSAYGYTF
TRBJ2-7 | TRBV18 | . | 14 | TRBD2 | TGTGCCACTTCTCGGACTAGCGGGAGGGACGAGCAGTACTTC | CATSRTSGRDEQYF
TRBJ2-1 | TRBV5-1 | . | 15 | TRBD1 | TGCGCCAGCAGCTACGGGGACAGCTCCTACAATGAGCAGTTCTTC | CASSYGDSSYNEQFF
TRBJ2-7 | TRBV27 | . | 14 | TRBD1 | TGTGCCAGCAGCCCCGGGACAGGGATTCACGAGCAGTACTTC | CASSPGTGIHEQYF
TRBJ1-1 | TRBV9 | . | 17 | . | TGTGCCAGCAGCGCAAGACAGCTCCCCAGTATTAACACTGAAGCTTTCTTT | CASSARQLPSINTEAFF
TRBJ2-1 | TRBV15 | . | 16 | TRBD2 | TGTGCCACCAGCGTACGTCTAGCGGGGGGCTACAATGAGCAGTTCTTC | CATSVRLAGGYNEQFF
TRBJ2-7 | TRBV5-4 | . | 14 | . | TGTGCCAGCAGCTGGGACTCGAGCTCCTACGAGCAGTACTTC | CASSWDSSSYEQYF